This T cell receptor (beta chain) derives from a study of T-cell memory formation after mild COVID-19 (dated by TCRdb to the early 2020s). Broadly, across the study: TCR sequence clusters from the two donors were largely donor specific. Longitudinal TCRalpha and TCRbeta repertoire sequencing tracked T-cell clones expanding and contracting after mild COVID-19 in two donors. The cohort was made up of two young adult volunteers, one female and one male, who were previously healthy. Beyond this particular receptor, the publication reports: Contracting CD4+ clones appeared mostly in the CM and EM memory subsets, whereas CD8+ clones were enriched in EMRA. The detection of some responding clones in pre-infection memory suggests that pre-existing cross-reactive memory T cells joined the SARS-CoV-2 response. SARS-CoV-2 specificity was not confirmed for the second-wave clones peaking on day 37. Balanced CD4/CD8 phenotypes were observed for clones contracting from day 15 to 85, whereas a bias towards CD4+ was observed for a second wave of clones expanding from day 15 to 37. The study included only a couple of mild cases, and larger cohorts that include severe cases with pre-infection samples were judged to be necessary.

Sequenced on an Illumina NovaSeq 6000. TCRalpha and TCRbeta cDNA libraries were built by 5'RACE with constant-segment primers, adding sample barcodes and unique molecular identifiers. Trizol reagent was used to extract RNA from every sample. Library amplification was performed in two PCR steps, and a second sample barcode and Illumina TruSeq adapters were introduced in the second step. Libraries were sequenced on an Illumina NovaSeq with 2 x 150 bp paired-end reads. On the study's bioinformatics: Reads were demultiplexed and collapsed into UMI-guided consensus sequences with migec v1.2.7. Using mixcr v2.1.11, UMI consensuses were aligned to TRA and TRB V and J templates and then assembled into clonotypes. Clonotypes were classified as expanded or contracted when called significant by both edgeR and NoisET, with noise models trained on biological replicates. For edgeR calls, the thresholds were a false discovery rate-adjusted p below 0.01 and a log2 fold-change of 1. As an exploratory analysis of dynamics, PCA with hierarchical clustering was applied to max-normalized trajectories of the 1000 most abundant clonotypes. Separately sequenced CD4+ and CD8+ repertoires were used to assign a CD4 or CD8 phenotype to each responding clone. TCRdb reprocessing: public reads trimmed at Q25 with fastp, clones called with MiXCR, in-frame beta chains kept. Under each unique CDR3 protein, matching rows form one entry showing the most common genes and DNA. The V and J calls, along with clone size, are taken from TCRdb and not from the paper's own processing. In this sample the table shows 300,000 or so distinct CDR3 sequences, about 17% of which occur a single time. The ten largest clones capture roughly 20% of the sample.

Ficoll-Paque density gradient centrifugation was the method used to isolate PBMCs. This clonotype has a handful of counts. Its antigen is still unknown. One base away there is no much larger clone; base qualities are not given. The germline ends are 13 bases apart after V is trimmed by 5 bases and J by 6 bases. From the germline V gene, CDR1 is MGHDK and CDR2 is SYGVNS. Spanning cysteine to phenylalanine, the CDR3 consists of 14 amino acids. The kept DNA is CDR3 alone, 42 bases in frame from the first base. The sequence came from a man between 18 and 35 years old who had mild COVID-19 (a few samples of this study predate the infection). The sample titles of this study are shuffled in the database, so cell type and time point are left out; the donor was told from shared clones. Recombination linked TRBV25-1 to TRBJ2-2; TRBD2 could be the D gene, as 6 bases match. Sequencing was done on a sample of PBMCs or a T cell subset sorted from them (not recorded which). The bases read TGTGCCAGCAGTTTACTAGCTACCGCCGGGGAGCTGTTTTTT. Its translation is CASSLLATAGELFF.